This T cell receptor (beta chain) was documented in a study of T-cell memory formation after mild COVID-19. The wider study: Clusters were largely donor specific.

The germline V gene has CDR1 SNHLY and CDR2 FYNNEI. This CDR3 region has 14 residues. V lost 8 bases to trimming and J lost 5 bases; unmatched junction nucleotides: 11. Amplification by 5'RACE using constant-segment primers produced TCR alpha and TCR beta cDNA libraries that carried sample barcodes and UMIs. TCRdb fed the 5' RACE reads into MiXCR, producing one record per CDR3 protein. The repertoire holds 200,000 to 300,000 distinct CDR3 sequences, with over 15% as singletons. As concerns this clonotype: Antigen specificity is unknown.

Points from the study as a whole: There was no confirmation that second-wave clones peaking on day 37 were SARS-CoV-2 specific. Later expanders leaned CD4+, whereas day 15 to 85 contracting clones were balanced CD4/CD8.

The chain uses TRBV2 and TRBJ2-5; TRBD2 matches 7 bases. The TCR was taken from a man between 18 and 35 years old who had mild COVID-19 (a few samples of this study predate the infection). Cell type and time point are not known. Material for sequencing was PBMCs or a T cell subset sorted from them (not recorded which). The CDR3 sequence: CASRPRAGVETQYF. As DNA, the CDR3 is TGTGCCAGCCGGCCGCGGGCGGGGGTGGAGACCCAGTACTTC.